This record covers a single TCR beta chain. Antigen: not known. No DNA is given; TCRdb re-called the 5' RACE reads and lists each CDR3 protein once. The sample data list 250,000 to 300,000 distinct CDR3 sequences. This specimen belongs to a study of T cells expressing NK-cell markers. On the study more broadly: Seven of the eight sequenced donors were HCMV-seropositive; one was seronegative.

General study findings and limits: Roughly 6 donors showed dominant NKG2C+ clonotypes comprising roughly 1.0-7.5% of their CD8+ T cells. Whether expanded NKG2C+ T cell clones were HCMV-specific remained unclear. In several donors, dominant clonotypes made up about 28.3-65% of CD3+CD56-NKG2C+ cells.

This CDR3 contains 14 residues. Germline-derived CDR1 and CDR2 are DFQATT and SNEGSKA (reference sequence). The clonotype was recovered from a woman between 18 and 69 years old in good health. Input material: blood T cells: a sorted CD56 or NKG2C T cell subset, CD4+ or CD8+ T cells, or bulk PBMC T cells (not recorded which). The chain links TRBV20-1 to TRBJ2-5; the D call from TCRdb, TRBD1, cannot be confirmed without DNA. CDR3 in amino acids: CSARDKGAQETQYF.